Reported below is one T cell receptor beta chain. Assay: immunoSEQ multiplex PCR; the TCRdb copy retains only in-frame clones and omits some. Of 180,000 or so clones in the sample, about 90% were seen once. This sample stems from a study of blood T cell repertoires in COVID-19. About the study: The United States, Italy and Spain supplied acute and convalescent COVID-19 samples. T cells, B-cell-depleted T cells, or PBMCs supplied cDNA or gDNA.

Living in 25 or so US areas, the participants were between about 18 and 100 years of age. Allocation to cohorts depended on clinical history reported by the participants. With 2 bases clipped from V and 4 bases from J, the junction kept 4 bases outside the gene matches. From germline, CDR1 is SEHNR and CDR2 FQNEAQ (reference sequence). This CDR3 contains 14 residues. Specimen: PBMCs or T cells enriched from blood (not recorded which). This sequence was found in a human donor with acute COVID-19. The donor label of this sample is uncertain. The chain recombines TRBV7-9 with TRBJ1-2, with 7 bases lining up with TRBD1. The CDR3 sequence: CASSLTGDPYGYTF. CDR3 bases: TGTGCCAGCAGCTTAACAGGGGATCCCTATGGCTACACCTTC. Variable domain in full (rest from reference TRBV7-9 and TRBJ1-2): DTGVSQNPRHKITKRGQNVTFRCDPISEHNRLYWYRQTLGQGPEFLTYFQNEAQLEKSRLLSDRFSAERPKGSFSTLEIQRTEQGDSAMYLCASSLTGDPYGYTFGSGTRLTVV.